This is a list of T cell receptor beta chains from one sample in a study of cytomegalovirus exposure and HLA in healthy donors. TCRdb's table, derived via immunoSEQ multiplex PCR, lists solely in-frame clones and lacks some. There are around 150,000 clones in the sample; about 77% occur only once, and about 1.3% lies in the top ten. The sequenced material came from PBMCs. The receptors here all came from a woman in her forties or fifties in good health and CMV-seronegative. Both conserved end residues are part of each CDR3. D genes are given only for firm matches. Clone size is given for some rows only: seen once, a few or many times, or a class if the clone is expanded.

d_gene,len,v_gene,abundance,j_gene,CDR3nt,CDR3aa
.,13,TRBV7-9,.,TRBJ2-1,TGTGCCAGCAGCTGGGAGGTGCCGGGTGAGCAGTTCTTC,CASSWEVPGEQFF
TRBD2,16,TRBV27,.,TRBJ2-1,TGTGCCAGCAGCCGGCAAGCGGGAGGGGCGAACAATGAGCAGTTCTTC,CASSRQAGGANNEQFF
TRBD1,15,TRBV7-9,.,TRBJ1-1,TGTGCCAGCAGCTTAGAGGCAGGGGGCGGCACTGAAGCTTTCTTT,CASSLEAGGGTEAFF
.,15,TRBV28,.,TRBJ1-2,TGTGCCAGCAGTTTCGGCGGAACATCTAACTATGGCTACACCTTC,CASSFGGTSNYGYTF
.,14,TRBV6-6,few,TRBJ1-5,TGTGCCAGCAGTTATTCCGGGTTGGATCAGCCCCAGCATTTT,CASSYSGLDQPQHF
.,16,TRBV5-4,.,TRBJ2-3,TGTGCCAGCAGCCCAATGTCTCGGGTCAGCACAGATACGCAGTATTTT,CASSPMSRVSTDTQYF
TRBD1,13,TRBV18,.,TRBJ1-6,TGTGCCAGCTCACCGGGACAGAATTCACCCCTCCACTTT,CASSPGQNSPLHF
.,14,TRBV28,.,TRBJ1-1,TGTGCCAGCAGTACCCCAACAGGGTCCACTGAAGCTTTCTTT,CASSTPTGSTEAFF
.,13,TRBV10-3,.,TRBJ1-4,TGTGCCATCAGTGCAGGGGTTGGGGAAAAACTGTTTTTT,CAISAGVGEKLFF
.,17,TRBV4-3,.,TRBJ2-7,TGCGCCAGCAGCCAGGCATACTGGGGAGCACCCTCCTACGAGCAGTACTTC,CASSQAYWGAPSYEQYF
TRBD2,13,TRBV5-1,.,TRBJ2-5,TGCGCCAGCAGCAACCTCGGGGGGGAGACCCAGTACTTC,CASSNLGGETQYF
TRBD1,15,TRBV5-8,.,TRBJ1-4,TGTGCCAGCACACCCGGGACAGGGATTAATGAAAAACTGTTTTTT,CASTPGTGINEKLFF
TRBD1,15,TRBV4-3,.,TRBJ2-1,TGCGCCAGCAGCCAAGGGGACAGGGGATACAATGAGCAGTTCTTC,CASSQGDRGYNEQFF
TRBD2,14,TRBV5-4,.,TRBJ2-1,TGTGCCAGCTACGGGACTAGCGGGAGCGATGAGCAGTTCTTC,CASYGTSGSDEQFF
.,15,TRBV12-5,.,TRBJ2-7,TGTGCTAGTGGTTTGTCGCGGAAGAGCTCCTACGAGCAGTACTTC,CASGLSRKSSYEQYF
.,17,TRBV15,.,TRBJ2-2,TGTGCCACCAGCAGAGATCGGTCGGGAATAAACACCGGGGAGCTGTTTTTT,CATSRDRSGINTGELFF
.,14,TRBV2,.,TRBJ1-2,TGTGCCAGCAGTGAACGGACATATAACTATGGCTACACCTTC,CASSERTYNYGYTF
TRBD1,14,TRBV27,.,TRBJ1-2,TGTGCCAGCAGTACACTCGACAGGGCGGGCGGCTACACCTTC,CASSTLDRAGGYTF
.,12,TRBV7-9,few,TRBJ2-1,TGTGCCAGCAGCGCCTCAGGGTTTGAGCAGTTCTTC,CASSASGFEQFF
TRBD2,16,TRBV19,.,TRBJ2-3,TGTGCCAGTAATCCGACTAGCGGGTTGAGCACAGATACGCAGTATTTT,CASNPTSGLSTDTQYF
TRBD1,17,TRBV19,.,TRBJ1-1,TGTGCCAGTAGTAAGAAAATCCGGGACAGGATGAACACTGAAGCTTTCTTT,CASSKKIRDRMNTEAFF
TRBD1,17,TRBV7-9,.,TRBJ1-5,TGTGCCAGCAGCCATTATCCTAAGACAGGGGGCTTTCAGCCCCAGCATTTT,CASSHYPKTGGFQPQHF